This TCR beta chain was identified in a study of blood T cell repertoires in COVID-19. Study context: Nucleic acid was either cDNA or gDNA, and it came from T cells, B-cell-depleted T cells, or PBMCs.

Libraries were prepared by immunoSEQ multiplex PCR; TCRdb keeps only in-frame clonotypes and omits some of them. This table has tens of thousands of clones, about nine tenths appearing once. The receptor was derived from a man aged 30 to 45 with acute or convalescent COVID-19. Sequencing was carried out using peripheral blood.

CDR3 sequence: CASSFDRDGELFF. CDR3 bases: TGTGCCAGCAGCTTTGACAGGGACGGGGAGCTGTTTTTT. The V call is TRBV11-1, the J call TRBJ2-2; TRBD1 aligns across 7 bases. Trimming at V came to 3 bases and at J to 7 bases, leaving 2 bases not matched to a gene. Germline-derived CDR1 and CDR2 are SGHAT and FQDESV (reference sequence). The CDR3 runs 13 residues. The variable domain in full, completed from reference TRBV11-1 and TRBJ2-2, reads EAEVAQSPRYKITEKSQAVAFWCDPISGHATLYWYRQILGQGPELLVQFQDESVVDDSQLPKDRFSAERLKGVDSTLKIQPAELGDSAMYLCASSFDRDGELFFGEGSRLTVL.